This T cell receptor (beta chain) stems from a study of low-dose radiotherapy and immunotherapy resistance in tumors (dated 2022 in TCRdb). Background for the entire study: Patients in Cohort 1 were given 0.5 Gy per fraction every 2 weeks, and the prescribed total PTV dose was 6.5 Gy. Aspirin 300 mg was taken orally once daily by patients for four cycles, starting on cycle 1 day 1. Patients in Cohort 2 were given 1 Gy per fraction every two weeks, for a total of 13 Gy across 26 weeks. Randomization of trial participants into treatment groups was not performed. Eight patients were included in the translational analysis, namely three from the first dose cohort plus the first five from the second dose cohort. Nivolumab was administered intravenously as a 240 mg flat dose every two weeks, and ipilimumab was administered intravenously at 1 mg/kg every six weeks. Cyclophosphamide 200 mg/m2 was administered intravenously every two weeks, one day before each radiation and immunotherapy administration.

The CDR3 sequence holds 14 residues, the cysteine and phenylalanine included. The sequence is cut down to CDR3 DNA, 42 bases in frame from base 1. CDR1 and CDR2, looked up from the germline V gene (reference sequence), are PRHDT and FYEKMQ. V ends up 5 bases short and J 4 bases short, with an unmatched junction base count of 3. This clonotype was picked up many times. Its target antigen remains unknown. Base qualities were left out, and no much larger clone turns up one base away. The run used an Illumina HiSeq 2500. To make first-strand cDNA, Superscript III was used along with a set of TRAV- and TRBV-specific primers so that both the TCRalpha and TCRbeta chains were covered. TCRs were amplified with Phusion for around 21 PCR cycles, with a constant-region primer paired with the adapter attached to the V primers. The MessageAmp II aRNA Amplification Kit was used to amplify the isolated mRNA, with in vitro transcription run for approximately 15 hours at 37 degrees C. The Dynabeads mRNA DIRECT Purification Kit was used to isolate mRNA for TCR sequencing. Indexed Illumina adapters were added in a second Phusion PCR of 20 to 25 cycles, after which AMPure XP beads were used to purify the products. As for the authors' bioinformatics: Using custom Perl scripts, TCR sequences encoding the same protein were pooled, out-of-frame sequences were removed, and the abundance of each clonotype was computed. Any TCR sequence backed by just one read was left out of the analysis. The metrics used to describe the repertoires included Shannon entropy, Gini index, clonality, richness, and the frequency of TCRs shared between repertoires. TCRdb cleaned the public reads at Q25 with fastp, built clones with MiXCR and kept in-frame beta chains. Entries that share a CDR3 protein sequence are merged under the most common genes and DNA. V and J calls and clone size were set by TCRdb, not the authors. This sample lists tens of thousands of distinct CDR3 sequences; roughly 30% were detected once. The ten largest make up roughly 3.7% of the sample.

What this sample's time point label stands for: before trial treatment. The donors came from RACIN, which was a single-arm phase I dose-escalation trial that paired nivolumab and ipilimumab with aspirin, low-dose cyclophosphamide and low-dose radiotherapy. To be eligible, a patient needed to have an advanced solid tumor that was TIL-negative. The chain is encoded by TRBV13 joined to TRBJ2-7; the junction holds 12 bases that match TRBD2. The receptor comes from a male donor with gallbladder cancer. The starting material was PBMCs, obtained before treatment. The DNA reads TGTGCCAGCAGCCCGGGACTAGCGGGTTACGAGCAGTACTTC. Translated, this gives CASSPGLAGYEQYF.